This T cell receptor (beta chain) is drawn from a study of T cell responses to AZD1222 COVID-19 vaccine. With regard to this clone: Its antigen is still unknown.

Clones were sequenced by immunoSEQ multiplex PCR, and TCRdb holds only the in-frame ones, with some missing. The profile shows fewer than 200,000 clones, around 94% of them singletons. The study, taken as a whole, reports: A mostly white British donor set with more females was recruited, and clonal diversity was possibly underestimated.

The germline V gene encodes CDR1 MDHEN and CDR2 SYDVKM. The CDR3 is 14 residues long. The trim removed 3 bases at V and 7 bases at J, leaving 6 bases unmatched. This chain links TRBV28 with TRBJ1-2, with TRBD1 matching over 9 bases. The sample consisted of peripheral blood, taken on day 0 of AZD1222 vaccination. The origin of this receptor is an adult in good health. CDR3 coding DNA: TGTGCCAGCAGTTTGGGTTACAGGGGGCTTGGCTACACCTTC. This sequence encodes CASSLGYRGLGYTF.